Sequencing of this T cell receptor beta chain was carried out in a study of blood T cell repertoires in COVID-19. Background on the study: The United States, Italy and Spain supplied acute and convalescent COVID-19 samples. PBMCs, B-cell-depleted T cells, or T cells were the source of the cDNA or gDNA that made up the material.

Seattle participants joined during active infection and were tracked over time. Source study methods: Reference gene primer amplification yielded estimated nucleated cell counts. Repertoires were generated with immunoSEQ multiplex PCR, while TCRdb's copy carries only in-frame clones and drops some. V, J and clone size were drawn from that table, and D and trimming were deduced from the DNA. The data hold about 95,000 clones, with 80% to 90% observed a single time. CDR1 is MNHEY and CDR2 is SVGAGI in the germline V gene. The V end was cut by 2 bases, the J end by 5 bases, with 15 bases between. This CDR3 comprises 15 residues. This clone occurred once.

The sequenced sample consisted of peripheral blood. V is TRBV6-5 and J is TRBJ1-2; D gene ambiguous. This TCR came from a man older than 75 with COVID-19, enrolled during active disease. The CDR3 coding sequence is TGTGCCAGCAGTTACCTTAGCTCGACCGAATATGGCTACACCTTC. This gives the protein CASSYLSSTEYGYTF.